Listed below are T cell receptor beta chains from one sample, sequenced in a study of T cells in localized non-small cell lung cancer. The protocol was immunoSEQ multiplex PCR, while the TCRdb copy is restricted to in-frame clones and leaves out a portion. The table shows 65,000 to 90,000 clones, with 80% occurring only once. This material consisted of PBMCs, taken before any cancer treatment. Source of these receptors: a man between 35 and 75 years old with stage II squamous cell lung carcinoma. CDR3s include the opening cysteine and the closing phenylalanine or tryptophan. The D gene is left open where the match is weak. Only some rows state a clone size, as once, few, many or a class for expanded clones.

v_call	d_call	j_call	clone_size	cdr3_nt	cdr3_aa
TRBV5-1	NA	TRBJ2-7	once	TGCGCCAGCAGCTTCCAGACAGATTACGAGCAGTACTTC	CASSFQTDYEQYF
TRBV7-9	TRBD2	TRBJ2-5	NA	TGTGCCAGCAGCTTAAGGACTAGCGGCCAAGAGACCCAGTACTTC	CASSLRTSGQETQYF
TRBV4-1	NA	TRBJ1-2	NA	TGCGCCAGCAGCCCCGAGGCAGGTTTGGGCTATGGCTACACCTTC	CASSPEAGLGYGYTF
TRBV5-1	NA	TRBJ2-5	NA	TGCGCCAGCAGCTATGACGGCTTCCAAGAGACCCAGTACTTC	CASSYDGFQETQYF
TRBV6-5	TRBD1	TRBJ2-7	many	TGTGCCAGCAGTTACTCGGACAGGGGGAACGAGCAGTACTTC	CASSYSDRGNEQYF
TRBV6-4	TRBD2	TRBJ2-3	NA	TGTGCCAGCAGTCCTAGCGGCGAGTTTGATACGCAGTATTTT	CASSPSGEFDTQYF
TRBV19	TRBD1	TRBJ1-5	NA	TGTGCCAGTAGTTGGGGGACAGGGGAATATCAGCCCCAGCATTTT	CASSWGTGEYQPQHF
TRBV30	NA	TRBJ2-7	NA	TGTGCCTGGAGTGGGGGGGAGGCCTGGGAGCAGTACTTC	CAWSGGEAWEQYF
TRBV10-3	NA	TRBJ1-2	NA	TGTGCCACCCGGGTATCGGGGGAGCTTTATGGCTACACCTTC	CATRVSGELYGYTF
TRBV1	NA	TRBJ1-1	NA	TGCACCAGCAGCCAACTTCAGGCCCCGCCTGAAGCTTTCTTT	CTSSQLQAPPEAFF
TRBV7-6	NA	TRBJ1-4	NA	TGTGCCAGCAGCTTAGAGGCAGGGCGCAATGAAAAACTGTTTTTT	CASSLEAGRNEKLFF
TRBV7-2	NA	TRBJ2-3	NA	TGTGCCAGCAGCTTAGGGCCGGCTGGCACAGATACGCAGTATTTT	CASSLGPAGTDTQYF
TRBV19	NA	TRBJ2-1	many	TGTGCCAGTAGTATTAATTCGATTGGCGAGCAGTTCTTC	CASSINSIGEQFF
TRBV6-6	TRBD1	TRBJ1-5	NA	TGTGCCAGCAGTTACTCCGGGACAGGTAACCAGCCCCAGCATTTT	CASSYSGTGNQPQHF
TRBV19	NA	TRBJ1-1	NA	TGTGCCAGTAGATGGACGGACATGAACACTGAAGCTTTCTTT	CASRWTDMNTEAFF
TRBV5-6	NA	TRBJ1-1	few	TGTGCCAGCAGCTTGGGGTGGGGGTCTGAAGCTTTCTTT	CASSLGWGSEAFF
TRBV7-3	TRBD1	TRBJ2-7	NA	TGTGCCAGCAGCTTATACAGGGGGTCTCCCTACGAGCAGTACTTC	CASSLYRGSPYEQYF
TRBV9	NA	TRBJ2-7	NA	TGTGCCAGCAGCCCAACGGGCTACGAGCAGTACTTC	CASSPTGYEQYF
TRBV7-9	NA	TRBJ1-2	once	TGTGCCAGCAGCTTAGCCCGGACAGATTTTAACTATGGCTACACCTTC	CASSLARTDFNYGYTF
TRBV2	NA	TRBJ2-7	NA	TGTGCCAGCAGTGAACCTCCGTTCCGTGTCGCCTACGAGCAGTACTTC	CASSEPPFRVAYEQYF
TRBV19	NA	TRBJ2-1	NA	TGTGCCAGTAGTATAGGACAGAGCTCCTACAATGAGCAGTTCTTC	CASSIGQSSYNEQFF
TRBV6-1	NA	TRBJ2-7	NA	TGTGCCAGCAGTGACGACGGGACACCATACTCCTACGAGCAGTACTTC	CASSDDGTPYSYEQYF
TRBV6-5	TRBD1	TRBJ1-6	NA	TGTGCCAGCAGTTACTCGGACAGGGGTTATAATTCACCCCTCCACTTT	CASSYSDRGYNSPLHF
TRBV9	NA	TRBJ2-1	NA	TGTGCCAGCAGCGTCGGCGGGGCCTCCTACAATGAGCAGTTCTTC	CASSVGGASYNEQFF
TRBV27	NA	TRBJ2-2	few	TGTGCCAGCAGTTGGGGCACCGGGGAGCTGTTTTTT	CASSWGTGELFF
TRBV28	NA	TRBJ2-1	few	TGTGCCAGCAGTTCGACTGTCTTTGAGGATGAGCAGTTCTTC	CASSSTVFEDEQFF
TRBV2	TRBD2	TRBJ2-1	NA	TGTGCCAGCAGCACGAACCCGCTAGCGGGTAACCACAATGAGCAGTTCTTC	CASSTNPLAGNHNEQFF
TRBV2	NA	TRBJ2-2	few	TGTGCCAGCAGTGAAGGGGGATGGACCGGGGAGCTGTTTTTT	CASSEGGWTGELFF
TRBV11-3	TRBD2	TRBJ2-1	NA	TGTGCCAGCAGCTTCTCCGGGACTAGCGGGGGACTCGGCAATGAGCAGTTCTTC	CASSFSGTSGGLGNEQFF
TRBV19	NA	TRBJ1-5	NA	TGTGCCAGTAGTGTGGGGGTGGGGGATTGGGGCAATCAGCCCCAGCATTTT	CASSVGVGDWGNQPQHF
TRBV11-3	NA	TRBJ2-1	NA	TGTGCCAGCAGCTTCGGGAATGAGCAGTTCTTC	CASSFGNEQFF
TRBV28	NA	TRBJ1-3	NA	TGTGCCACCGGACCCTCTGGAAACACCATATATTTT	CATGPSGNTIYF
TRBV4-1	NA	TRBJ1-6	NA	TGCGCCAGCAGCCACCTGGACGGGGCCTATAATTCACCCCTCCACTTT	CASSHLDGAYNSPLHF
TRBV19	NA	TRBJ1-1	NA	TGTGCCAGTAGTATCACAGGCGGGAACACTGAAGCTTTCTTT	CASSITGGNTEAFF
TRBV28	NA	TRBJ2-7	once	TGTGCCAGCAGTTTCCGAGTCGGGGAACCGTACTTC	CASSFRVGEPYF
TRBV2	TRBD2	TRBJ2-6	NA	TGTGCCAGCAGAGGACTAGCGGGAGGGAGTTCTGGGGCCAACGTCCTGACTTTC	CASRGLAGGSSGANVLTF
TRBV7-9	NA	TRBJ2-5	NA	TGTGCCAGCAGCTTTAGCCTCCCCGAGACCCAGTACTTC	CASSFSLPETQYF
TRBV5-4	NA	TRBJ1-1	once	TGTGCCAGCAGCTTGACCGCAGGGATTGAGGCTTTCTTT	CASSLTAGIEAFF
TRBV5-1	TRBD1	TRBJ1-5	once	TGCGCCAGCAGCCGATCGACAGGGGATCAGCCCCAGCATTTT	CASSRSTGDQPQHF
TRBV27	NA	TRBJ1-5	NA	TGTGCCAGCAGTTTATCGGCCATGACAGGCGGGTCTCAGCCCCAGCATTTT	CASSLSAMTGGSQPQHF
TRBV2	TRBD1	TRBJ1-2	many	TGTGCCAGCAGTGTCGACAGGGGTTCGAATGGCTACACCTTC	CASSVDRGSNGYTF
TRBV5-1	NA	TRBJ1-2	NA	TGCGCCAGCAGCCCTAGCGGGGGGGGCTCTGGCTACACCTTC	CASSPSGGGSGYTF
TRBV7-9	NA	TRBJ2-1	NA	TGTGCCAGCAGCTTAGGGAGCGGGCTCTACAATGAGCAGTTCTTC	CASSLGSGLYNEQFF
TRBV7-2	TRBD1	TRBJ1-5	NA	TGTGCCAGCAGCTTAGCGCCCGGGACAGGGCATCAGCCCCAGCATTTT	CASSLAPGTGHQPQHF